These 10 T cell receptor beta chains were all obtained from the same sample, sequenced in a study of cytomegalovirus exposure and HLA in healthy donors. Use of 60 Vbeta and 13 Jbeta primers characterized the PCR. Using immunoSEQ multiplex PCR, the repertoire was profiled, and TCRdb retains in-frame clones only, with some absent. The sample has around 85,000 clones, over 75% seen once. The sequenced sample was PBMCs. The receptors were sampled from a man under 40 in good health and CMV-seronegative.

The V call is TRBV7-2, the J call TRBJ2-5; D gene uncertain. V shed 5 bases and J shed 3 bases, with 7 bases lying between them. The V gene's germline CDR1 is SGHTA and CDR2 FQGNSA. This CDR3 is built from 12 residues. CDR3 amino acids: CASSATEETQYF. The CDR3 bases are TGTGCCAGCAGCGCCACAGAAGAGACCCAGTACTTC.

V is TRBV9 and J is TRBJ1-2; weak D call: TRBD1 (6 bases). Germline CDR1 SGDLS, CDR2 YYNGEE. Trimming pared 0 bases from V and 0 bases from J, leaving 12 bases between. The CDR3 length is 16 residues. CDR3 bases: TGTGCCAGCAGCGTAGGACCGGGGGGCACTAACTATGGCTACACCTTC. Amino acids: CASSVGPGGTNYGYTF. The whole variable domain, filled in from reference TRBV9 and TRBJ1-2, reads DSGVTQTPKHLITATGQRVTLRCSPRSGDLSVYWYQQSLDQGLQFLIQYYNGEERAKGNILERFSAQQFPDLHSELNLSSLELGDSALYFCASSVGPGGTNYGYTFGSGTRLTVV.

For this clone: One junction end does not reproduce the germline sequence, and a read error may be involved. Additional DNA sequences in this sample encode the identical CDR3. V gene TRBV9 combines with J gene TRBJ1-5, with D perhaps TRBD1 (6 bases). The germline gives CDR1 SGDLS, CDR2 YYNGEE. This CDR3 is built from 13 residues. The CDR3 loop reads CASSVGGQQPQHF. The CDR3 region has the DNA TGTGCCAGTAGCGTAGGAGGACAGCAGCCCCAGCATTTT.

This clone was counted only a few times. The CDR3 loop is CASSHPRGFGYF. The CDR3 DNA follows: TGTGCCAGCAGCCACCCGAGGGGGTTCGGGTACTTC. The chain carries TRBV11-2 and TRBJ2-7; D might be TRBD1 (6 bases). The CDR3 extends over 12 amino acids. Germline-derived CDR1 and CDR2 are SGHAT and FQNNGV. The germline V and J ends were trimmed by 5 bases and 12 bases, with 17 bases remaining between them.

This sequence joins TRBV19 and TRBJ2-7, with 7 nucleotides matching TRBD1. With 1 base clipped from V and 3 bases from J, the junction kept 12 bases outside the gene matches. The CDR3 extends over 17 amino acids. Germline CDR1 and CDR2: LNHDA and SQIVND (reference sequence). The CDR3 DNA reads TGTGCCAGTAGTATAGGTCCTCCGGACAGGACGTTCTACGAGCAGTACTTC. Translated: CASSIGPPDRTFYEQYF.

CDR3 protein: CASSWGDGHEQYF. Here the CDR3 DNA reads TGTGCCAGCTCCTGGGGGGACGGGCACGAGCAGTACTTC. V gene TRBV18 combines with J gene TRBJ2-7, with D maybe TRBD2 (6 bases). The germline V gene encodes CDR1 KGHSH and CDR2 LQKENI. The CDR3 length is 13 residues. The V and J ends lost 6 bases and 5 bases respectively, with 14 bases between them.

The V call is TRBV27, the J call TRBJ1-2; D ambiguous. V shed 3 bases and J shed 4 bases, with 9 bases lying between them. This CDR3 region has 13 residues. Germline V gene sequence: CDR1 MNHEY, CDR2 SMNVEV (reference sequence). The CDR3 reads CASSFTQSYGYTF. The CDR3, as DNA: TGTGCCAGCAGTTTTACTCAAAGCTATGGCTACACCTTC.

This clone appeared a few times. V is TRBV5-6 and J is TRBJ2-1; tentatively, D is TRBD2 (5 bases). Looked up from germline, CDR1 is SGHDT and CDR2 is YYEEEE. The V and J ends lost 4 bases and 5 bases respectively, with 7 bases between them. This CDR3 contains 12 residues. The DNA for the CDR3 is TGTGCCAGCAGCCGGACTGACAATGAGCAGTTCTTC. Amino acids: CASSRTDNEQFF.

This clone was counted a few times. V gene TRBV27 combines with J gene TRBJ2-1; 7 bases map to TRBD1. The CDR3 length is 12 residues. The germline V gene encodes CDR1 MNHEY and CDR2 SMNVEV (reference sequence). Trimming at V came to 3 bases and at J to 10 bases, leaving 3 bases not matched to a gene. CDR3 DNA sequence: TGTGCCAGCAGTTTCGTCAGGGGGGAGCAGTTCTTC. Its translation: CASSFVRGEQFF.

The rearrangement uses TRBV5-1 and TRBJ2-6, with 8 bases fitting TRBD1. The CDR3 sequence is 18 residues long. The ends lost 1 base at V and 0 bases at J; junction bases unmatched: 6. Per the germline V gene, CDR1 is SGHRS and CDR2 is YFSETQ. The CDR3 DNA follows: TGCGCCAGCAGCTTGCAGGGGGCCTCCCTCTCTGGGGCCAACGTCCTGACTTTC. Translated, it gives CASSLQGASLSGANVLTF.